The T cell receptor beta chain under discussion was sequenced for a study of T cell responses to AZD1222 COVID-19 vaccine. The CDR3 contains 15 residues. Germline V gene sequence: CDR1 SGHVS, CDR2 FNYEAQ. The ends were cut back, 5 bases at V and 7 bases at J, with 17 bases in the middle. Sequencing was performed with immunoSEQ multiplex PCR; in TCRdb, only in-frame clones are kept and a portion is missing. The sample includes about 120,000 clones, over 80% of them seen just once. This TCR was recovered from an adult who received the AZD1222 COVID-19 vaccine. The specimen comprised peripheral blood, sampled 28 days after the second AZD1222 dose. This chain links TRBV7-6 with TRBJ1-4; D may be TRBD1 (5 bases). CDR3 residues: CASSPRQSTIEKLFF. The CDR3 DNA follows: TGTGCCAGCAGCCCCCGACAGAGTACGATTGAAAAACTGTTTTTT.